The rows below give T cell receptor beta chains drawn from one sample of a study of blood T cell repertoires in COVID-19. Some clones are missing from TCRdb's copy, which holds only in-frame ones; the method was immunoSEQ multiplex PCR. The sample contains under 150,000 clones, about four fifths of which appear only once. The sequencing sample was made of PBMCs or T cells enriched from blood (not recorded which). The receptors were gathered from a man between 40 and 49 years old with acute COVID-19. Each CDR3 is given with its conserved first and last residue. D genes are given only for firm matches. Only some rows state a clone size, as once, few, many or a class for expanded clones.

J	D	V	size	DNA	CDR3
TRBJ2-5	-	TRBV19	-	TGTGCCAGTAGTACCCAGGGACTGCGTCAAGAGACCCAGTACTTC	CASSTQGLRQETQYF
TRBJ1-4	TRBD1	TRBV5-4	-	TGTGCCAGCAGCTTGGACAGGGGGAGTGAAAAACTGTTTTTT	CASSLDRGSEKLFF
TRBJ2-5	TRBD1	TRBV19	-	TGTGCCAGTAGTGGACAGGGGCTCCAAGAGACCCAGTACTTC	CASSGQGLQETQYF
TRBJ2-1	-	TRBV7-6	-	TGTGCCAGCAGCTTAGTTGGGCTCATGGATGAGCAGTTCTTC	CASSLVGLMDEQFF
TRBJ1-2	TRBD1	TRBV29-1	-	TGCAGCGGGGGACAGGGGAAAGGCTACACCTTC	CSGGQGKGYTF
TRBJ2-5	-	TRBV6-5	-	TGTGCCAGCAGTCGAGGAGGACGCCAAGAGACCCAGTACTTC	CASSRGGRQETQYF
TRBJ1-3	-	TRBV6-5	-	TGTGCCAGCAGTAAGGGGTACACCATATATTTT	CASSKGYTIYF
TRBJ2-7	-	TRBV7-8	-	TGTGCCAGCAGCTCGAATCAGGGGCCGGGGTTCTACGAGCAGTACTTC	CASSSNQGPGFYEQYF
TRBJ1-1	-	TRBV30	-	TGTGCCTGGAGTAGGGGGGGCTTGGACACTGAAGCTTTCTTT	CAWSRGGLDTEAFF
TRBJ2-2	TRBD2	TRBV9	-	TGTGCCAGCAGCGTAGGAGGCAGCGGGAATGGTGCCGGGGAGCTGTTTTTT	CASSVGGSGNGAGELFF
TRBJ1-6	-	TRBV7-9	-	TGTGCCAGCAGCTCCGGCCCACGGGTCCATAATTCACCCCTCCACTTT	CASSSGPRVHNSPLHF
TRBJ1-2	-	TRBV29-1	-	TGCAGCGTTGACCCCGGGTCGGGGGTGAGCGGCTACACCTTC	CSVDPGSGVSGYTF
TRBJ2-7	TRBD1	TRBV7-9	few	TGTGCCAGCAGCGAAGGGGACAGTGCGTTCTACGAGCAGTACTTC	CASSEGDSAFYEQYF
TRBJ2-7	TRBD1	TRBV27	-	TGTGCCAGCAGTCCCCGCCGACAGGGGAGCTCCTACGAGCAGTACTTC	CASSPRRQGSSYEQYF
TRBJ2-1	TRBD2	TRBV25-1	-	TGTGCCAGCAGTGGGGCTAGCGGGGGACTTGATGAGCAGTTCTTC	CASSGASGGLDEQFF
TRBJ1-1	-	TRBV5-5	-	TGTGCCAGCAGCTGGTCAGCGACTAACACTGAAGCTTTCTTT	CASSWSATNTEAFF